These 15 T cell receptor beta chains were all obtained from the same sample, sequenced in a study of neurological immune-mediated disorders. TCRdb re-derived calls from the 5' RACE reads in MiXCR, one entry per CDR3 protein. The sample has tens of thousands of distinct CDR3 sequences; around an eighth are singletons. What was sequenced was PBMCs. These receptor sequences come from a woman between 45 and 65 years old in good health.

There are many counts of this clonotype. J is TRBJ1-1 and V is TRBV7-6; D gene uncertain. V shed 5 bases and J shed 1 base, with 11 bases lying between them. Germline CDR1 and CDR2: SGHVS and FNYEAQ. The length of the CDR3 is 14 residues. The CDR3 reads CASSPTDGNTEAFF. The CDR3 coding sequence is TGTGCCAGCAGCCCGACCGACGGGAACACTGAAGCTTTCTTT.

This clonotype was recorded many times. This chain links TRBV9 with TRBJ1-1; TRBD1 agrees at 9 bases. Germline CDR1 and CDR2: SGDLS and YYNGEE. V dropped 4 bases and J dropped 1; count of bases not matched to a gene: 8. The CDR3 totals 16 residues. The CDR3 bases are TGTGCCAGCAGCCCTGGGACAGGGAGTTCGAACACTGAAGCTTTCTTT. It is translated as CASSPGTGSSNTEAFF.

This clonotype occurred many times. The rearrangement links TRBV12-3 or TRBV12-4 to TRBJ2-3, with 7 bases lining up with TRBD2. V lost 8 bases and J lost 8; bases outside the gene matches: 7. CDR3 length: 12 amino acids. The CDR3: CASVGGGSTQYF. Written as DNA, the CDR3 is TGTGCCAGCGTTGGGGGGGGAAGTACGCAGTATTTT.

This clonotype was counted ten times or more. This chain connects TRBV5-1 to TRBJ1-1, with D possibly matching TRBD1 (6 bases). The V end was cut by 0 bases, the J end by 6 bases, with 18 bases between. The germline V gene has CDR1 SGHRS and CDR2 YFSETQ. This CDR3 is built from 16 residues. The CDR3 DNA is TGCGCCAGCAGCTTGGCCCTGAGGGGGGCCGCCGCTGAAGCTTTCTTT. Residues: CASSLALRGAAAEAFF.

At least ten counts were recorded for this clonotype. V and J are TRBV20-1 and TRBJ1-5, with D perhaps matching TRBD1 (5 bases). V was shortened by 6 bases and J by 5 bases, with 17 bases between the two germline ends. CDR1 is DFQATT, CDR2 SNEGSKA, per germline (reference sequence). This CDR3 is built from 14 residues. The CDR3 is CSATRDYRDQPQHF. CDR3 nucleotide sequence: TGCAGTGCCACCCGGGACTATCGGGATCAGCCCCAGCATTTT.

This clonotype appeared many times. The rearrangement joins TRBV3-1 to TRBJ1-2, with 8 bases lining up with TRBD1. Germline CDR1 and CDR2: LGHDT and YNNKEL (reference sequence). Losses at the gene ends were 5 bases for V and 5 bases for J; bases not matched to a gene: 10. The CDR3 contains 15 residues. The CDR3 spells CASSIPGQGGYGYTF. Written as DNA, the CDR3 is TGTGCCAGCAGCATACCCGGACAGGGAGGGTATGGCTACACCTTC.

With respect to this clonotype: One end of the junction is discordant with germline, which a read error may explain. This chain connects TRBV20-1 to TRBJ1-5, with D possibly being TRBD1 (6 bases). The CDR3 loop spans 15 amino acids. The germline V gene has CDR1 DFQATT and CDR2 SNEGSKA (reference sequence). DNA of the CDR3: TGCAGTGCGCTCCGGGGGCCACAGGTCAATCAGCCACAGCATTTT. Its translation: CSALRGPQVNQPQHF.

This clonotype was seen at least ten times. This chain links TRBV20-1 with TRBJ1-4; D is unresolved. Between the trimmed V and J ends, which lost 5 bases and 13 bases, there was a span of 14 bases. This CDR3 spans 11 amino acids. The germline V gene encodes CDR1 DFQATT and CDR2 SNEGSKA (reference sequence). This CDR3 is CSASTSMGLFF. In DNA, the CDR3 is TGCAGTGCTTCGACCTCAATGGGACTGTTTTTT.

The V gene is TRBV6-6, the J gene TRBJ1-3; D is unclear. This CDR3 contains 16 residues. Per the germline V gene, CDR1 is MNHNY and CDR2 is SVGAGI (reference sequence). V lost 5 bases, J lost 0 bases, and 14 bases lay in between. CDR3 in DNA: TGTGCCAGCAGTAGAGGGTACCGGGACTCTGGAAACACCATATATTTT. Encoded protein: CASSRGYRDSGNTIYF.

This clonotype was counted many times. The rearrangement joins TRBV7-2 to TRBJ2-1, with D possibly being TRBD1 or TRBD2 (7 bases each). Germline V gene sequence: CDR1 SGHTA, CDR2 FQGNSA. CDR3 size: 13 residues. Trimming cost V 5 bases and J 9 bases, with 14 bases left between them. The CDR3 loop reads CASSLQGGSEQFF. The CDR3 DNA is TGTGCCAGCAGCCTCCAGGGGGGGAGTGAGCAGTTCTTC.

This clonotype was counted at least ten times. This rearrangement joins TRBV5-1 to TRBJ1-5, with a weak D call TRBD1 (5 bases). Germline values: CDR1 SGHRS, CDR2 YFSETQ. This CDR3 has 15 residues. Trimming left V 0 bases short and J 6 bases short, with 13 bases between. The CDR3 is CASSLEAGRTQPQHF. The DNA of the CDR3 is TGCGCCAGCAGCTTGGAGGCAGGGAGGACTCAGCCCCAGCATTTT.

This clonotype was recorded many times. The rearrangement joins TRBV7-9 to TRBJ2-5, with D maybe TRBD2 (5 bases). The CDR3 spans 13 residues. V lost 8 bases to trimming and J lost 0 bases, with 10 bases between them. Germline assignment: CDR1 SEHNR and CDR2 FQNEAQ (reference sequence). Written as DNA, the CDR3 is TGTGCCAGCGGTGGAGGCTACCAAGAGACCCAGTACTTC. Protein sequence: CASGGGYQETQYF.

This clonotype has ten or more counts. This rearrangement joins TRBV18 to TRBJ2-7; a weak D match, TRBD2 (5 bases). The V end lost 3 bases, the J end lost 3 bases, and 15 bases lay between the germline ends. The CDR3 is 15 amino acids. Germline-derived CDR1 and CDR2 are KGHSH and LQKENI. CDR3 sequence (DNA): TGTGCCAGCTCACCTGATGGACGGGATTTCTACGAGCAGTACTTC. It specifies CASSPDGRDFYEQYF.

At least ten counts were recorded for this clonotype. The chain combines TRBV14 with TRBJ2-1; tentatively, D is TRBD2 (6 bases). The CDR3 contains 13 residues. The germline V and J ends were trimmed by 1 base and 7 bases, with 8 bases remaining between them. In germline, CDR1 is SGHDN, CDR2 FVKESK. The CDR3 loop reads CASSQVLANEQFF. CDR3 coding DNA: TGTGCCAGCAGCCAAGTTCTAGCGAATGAGCAGTTCTTC.

This clonotype was seen more than once but under ten times. The chain carries TRBV7-8 and TRBJ2-6; D not certain. V was trimmed by 2 bases and J by 0 bases, leaving 11 bases between them. Germline loops: CDR1 SGHVS, CDR2 FQNEAQ. The CDR3 spans 17 residues. This CDR3 reads CASSLSVGRSGANVLTF. As DNA, the CDR3 is TGTGCCAGCAGCTTATCCGTAGGCCGCTCTGGGGCCAACGTCCTGACTTTC.